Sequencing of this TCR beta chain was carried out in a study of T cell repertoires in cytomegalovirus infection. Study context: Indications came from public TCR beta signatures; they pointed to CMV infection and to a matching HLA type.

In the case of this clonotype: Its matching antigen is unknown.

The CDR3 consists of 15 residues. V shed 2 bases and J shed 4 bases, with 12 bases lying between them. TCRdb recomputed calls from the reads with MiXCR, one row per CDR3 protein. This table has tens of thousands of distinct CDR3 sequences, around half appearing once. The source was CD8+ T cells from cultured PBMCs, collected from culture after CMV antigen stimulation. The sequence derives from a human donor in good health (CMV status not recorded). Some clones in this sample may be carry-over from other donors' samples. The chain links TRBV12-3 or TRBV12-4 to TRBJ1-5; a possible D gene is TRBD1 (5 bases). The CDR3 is CASSLTGGPNQPQHF. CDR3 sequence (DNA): TGTGCCAGCAGTTTAACGGGGGGTCCTAATCAGCCCCAGCATTTT.